Here is one T cell receptor (beta chain) with its context. CDR3 length equals 12 residues. Germline-derived CDR1 and CDR2 are LGHNA and YNFKEQ. Trimming took off 6 bases at V and 6 bases at J, with 10 bases between the two ends. It was within 2 weeks before study entry that exposed participants met a COVID-19 case. The data belong to a study of blood T cell repertoires in COVID-19. Turning to the study itself: Samples of COVID-19 (acute and convalescent) were obtained from the United States, Italy and Spain.

The protocol was immunoSEQ multiplex PCR, while the TCRdb copy is restricted to in-frame clones and leaves out a portion. The sample gives about 240,000 clones, around four fifths of which show up once; 3.6% is in the top ten. The clonotype was recovered from a middle-aged woman who had been exposed to COVID-19. The chain recombines TRBV4-2 with TRBJ2-3; TRBD2 might be the D (5 bases). Sequenced: PBMCs or T cells enriched from blood (not recorded which). The chain's CDR3 is CASSQEADTQYF. The CDR3 DNA is TGTGCCAGCAGTCAGGAGGCGGATACGCAGTATTTT.